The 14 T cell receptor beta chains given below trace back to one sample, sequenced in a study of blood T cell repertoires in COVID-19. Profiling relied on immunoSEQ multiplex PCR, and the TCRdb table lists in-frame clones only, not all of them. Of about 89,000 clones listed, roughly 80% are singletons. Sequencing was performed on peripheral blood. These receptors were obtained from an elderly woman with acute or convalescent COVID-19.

The CDR3 reads CASSHLAGPNEQFF. CDR3 DNA: TGTGCCAGCAGCCATCTAGCGGGCCCCAATGAGCAGTTCTTC. The chain recombines TRBV16 with TRBJ2-1, with 8 bases fitting TRBD2. This CDR3 contains 14 residues. Germline V gives CDR1 KGHSY, CDR2 FQNENV. V shed 3 bases, J shed 6 bases, and the junction held 4 bases outside the gene matches.

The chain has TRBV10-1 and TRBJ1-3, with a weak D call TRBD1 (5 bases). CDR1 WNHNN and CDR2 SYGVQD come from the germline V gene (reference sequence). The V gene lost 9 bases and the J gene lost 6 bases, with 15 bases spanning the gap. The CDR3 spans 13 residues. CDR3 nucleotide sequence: TGCGCCAGACGGCCAGGGCGAGCAAACACCATATATTTT. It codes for CARRPGRANTIYF.

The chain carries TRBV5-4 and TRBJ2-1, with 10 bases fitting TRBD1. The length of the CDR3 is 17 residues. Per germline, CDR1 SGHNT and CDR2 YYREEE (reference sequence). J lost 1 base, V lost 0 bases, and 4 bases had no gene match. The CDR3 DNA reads TGTGCCAGCAGCTTGGGACAGGGGGCGTTTTCCTACAATGAGCAGTTCTTC. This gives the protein CASSLGQGAFSYNEQFF.

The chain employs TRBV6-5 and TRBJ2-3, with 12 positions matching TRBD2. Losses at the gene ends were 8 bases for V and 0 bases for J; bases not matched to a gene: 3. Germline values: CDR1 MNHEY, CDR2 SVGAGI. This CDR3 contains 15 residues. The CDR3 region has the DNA TGTGCCAGCTCTCTAGCGGGGGGGAGCACAGATACGCAGTATTTT. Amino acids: CASSLAGGSTDTQYF.

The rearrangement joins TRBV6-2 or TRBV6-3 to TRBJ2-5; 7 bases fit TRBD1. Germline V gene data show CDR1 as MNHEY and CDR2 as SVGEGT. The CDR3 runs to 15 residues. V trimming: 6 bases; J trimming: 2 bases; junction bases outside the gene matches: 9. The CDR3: CASSSGQVGQETQYF. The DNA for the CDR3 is TGTGCCAGCAGCTCCGGACAGGTGGGGCAAGAGACCCAGTACTTC.

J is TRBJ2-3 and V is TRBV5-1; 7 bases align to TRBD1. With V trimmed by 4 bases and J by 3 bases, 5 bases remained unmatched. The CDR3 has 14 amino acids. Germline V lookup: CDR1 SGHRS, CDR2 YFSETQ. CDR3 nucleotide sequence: TGCGCCAGCAGCGGGGGACAGTGGACAGATACGCAGTATTTT. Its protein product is CASSGGQWTDTQYF.

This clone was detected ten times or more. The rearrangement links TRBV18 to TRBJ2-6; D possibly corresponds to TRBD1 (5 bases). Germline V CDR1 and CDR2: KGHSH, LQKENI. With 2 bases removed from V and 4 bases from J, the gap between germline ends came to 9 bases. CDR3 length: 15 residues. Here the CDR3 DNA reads TGTGCCAGCTCACCAATCAGGGCGGGGGCCAACGTCCTGACTTTC. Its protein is CASSPIRAGANVLTF. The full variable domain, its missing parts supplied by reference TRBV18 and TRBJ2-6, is NAGVMQNPRHLVRRRGQEARLRCSPMKGHSHVYWYRQLPEEGLKFMVYLQKENIIDESGMPKERFSAEFPKEGPSILRIQQVVRGDSAAYFCASSPIRAGANVLTFGAGSRLTVL.

In DNA, the CDR3 is TGTGCCAGCAGAGACCAGGGGAACACTGAAGCTTTCTTT. This translates into CASRDQGNTEAFF. This chain uses TRBV12-3 or TRBV12-4 with TRBJ1-1, with a tentative D call TRBD1 (5 bases). Trimming pared 6 bases from V and 1 base from J, leaving 9 bases between. CDR3 length: 13 amino acids.

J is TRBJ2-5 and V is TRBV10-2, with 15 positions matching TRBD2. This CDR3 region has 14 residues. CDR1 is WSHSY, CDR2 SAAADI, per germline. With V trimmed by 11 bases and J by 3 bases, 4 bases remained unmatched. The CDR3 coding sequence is TGCGCCGCCCGGACTAGCGGGGGGGAAGAGACCCAGTACTTC. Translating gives CAARTSGGEETQYF.

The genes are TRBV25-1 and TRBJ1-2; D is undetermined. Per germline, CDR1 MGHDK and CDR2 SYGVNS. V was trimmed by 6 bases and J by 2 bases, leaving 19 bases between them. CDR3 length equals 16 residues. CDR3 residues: CASRDPRRGENYGYTF. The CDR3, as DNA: TGTGCCAGCAGGGACCCCCGACGGGGTGAAAACTATGGCTACACCTTC.

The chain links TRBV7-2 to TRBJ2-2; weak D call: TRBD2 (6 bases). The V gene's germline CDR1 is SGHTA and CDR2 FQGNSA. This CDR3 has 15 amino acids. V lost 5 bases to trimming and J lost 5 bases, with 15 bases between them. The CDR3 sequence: CASSPWAGSTGELFF. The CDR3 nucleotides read TGTGCCAGCAGCCCGTGGGCGGGATCTACCGGGGAGCTGTTTTTT.

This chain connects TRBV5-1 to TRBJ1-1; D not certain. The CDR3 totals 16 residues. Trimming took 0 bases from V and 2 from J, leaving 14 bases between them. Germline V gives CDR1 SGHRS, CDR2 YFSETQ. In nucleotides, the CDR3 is TGCGCCAGCAGCTTGGAAGTCGGCAGACTTAACACTGAAGCTTTCTTT. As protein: CASSLEVGRLNTEAFF.

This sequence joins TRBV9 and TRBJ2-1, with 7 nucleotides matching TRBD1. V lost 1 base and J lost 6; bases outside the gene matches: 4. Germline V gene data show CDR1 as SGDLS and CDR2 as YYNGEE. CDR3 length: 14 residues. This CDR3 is CASSVLGQVNEQFF. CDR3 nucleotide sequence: TGTGCCAGCAGCGTACTTGGACAGGTCAATGAGCAGTTCTTC.

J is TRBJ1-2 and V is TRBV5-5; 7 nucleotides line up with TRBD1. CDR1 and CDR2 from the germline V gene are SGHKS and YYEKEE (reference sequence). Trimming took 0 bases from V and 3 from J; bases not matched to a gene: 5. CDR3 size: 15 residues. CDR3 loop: CASSLASQGDYGYTF. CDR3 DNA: TGTGCCAGCAGCTTGGCCTCCCAGGGGGACTATGGCTACACCTTC.